The 5 T cell receptor beta chains below all came from one sample that was sequenced in a study of T cells after yellow fever vaccination. Each CDR3 protein gets one entry after TCRdb re-called the 5' RACE reads with MiXCR. This sample yields 300,000 to 400,000 distinct CDR3 sequences, of which about 6.2% are seen a single time; approximately 15% belongs to the top ten. The sample in question was PBMCs, obtained 5 days after the yellow fever booster vaccination. The receptors were sampled from a man under 40 who received the YFV17D yellow fever vaccine.

This clonotype was detected only a few times. The chain employs TRBV12-3 or TRBV12-4 and TRBJ2-1, with 8 bases identical to TRBD2. V shed 5 bases, J shed 8 bases, and the junction held 11 bases outside the gene matches. The CDR3 spans 15 residues. CDR3 loop: CASSPPGLGLHEQFF. The CDR3 DNA follows: TGTGCCAGCAGTCCCCCGGGACTAGGGCTACATGAGCAGTTCTTC.

This clonotype appeared a few times. The V call is TRBV5-1, the J call TRBJ2-3, with 7 positions matching TRBD1. Trimming removed 4 bases from V and 1 base from J; junction bases left unmatched: 6. Germline V gene sequence: CDR1 SGHRS, CDR2 YFSETQ. The CDR3 sequence is 15 residues long. CDR3 amino acids: CASSPGQVGTDTQYF. The CDR3 coding sequence is TGCGCCAGCAGCCCCGGACAGGTTGGCACAGATACGCAGTATTTT.

This clonotype has a count of ten or more. This chain joins TRBV12-3 or TRBV12-4 and TRBJ2-7, with D possibly called TRBD1 or TRBD2 (5 bases each). The CDR3 runs to 13 residues. The germline V and J ends were trimmed by 3 bases and 6 bases, with 12 bases remaining between them. The CDR3 bases are TGTGCCAGCAGTTTGAGGGGCCAAGGCGAGCAGTACTTC. It yields the protein CASSLRGQGEQYF.

The V call is TRBV7-2, the J call TRBJ2-3; 8 bases agree with TRBD2. Germline assignment: CDR1 SGHTA and CDR2 FQGNSA. There are 15 residues in the CDR3. V was clipped by 5 bases and J by 5 bases; unmatched bases: 9. The CDR3 DNA reads TGTGCCAGCAGCCGGGGGCCGGGAGGGGGAGATACGCAGTATTTT. Residues: CASSRGPGGGDTQYF.

The chain uses TRBV10-3 and TRBJ1-5; D is ambiguous. Trimming stripped 11 bases from V and 5 bases from J, with 16 bases between. The CDR3 covers 13 residues. Germline V gene lookup returns CDR1 ENHRY and CDR2 SYGVKD. CDR3 in amino acids: CAAVGGPDQPQHF. The CDR3 coding sequence is TGTGCCGCCGTGGGAGGGCCTGATCAGCCCCAGCATTTT.